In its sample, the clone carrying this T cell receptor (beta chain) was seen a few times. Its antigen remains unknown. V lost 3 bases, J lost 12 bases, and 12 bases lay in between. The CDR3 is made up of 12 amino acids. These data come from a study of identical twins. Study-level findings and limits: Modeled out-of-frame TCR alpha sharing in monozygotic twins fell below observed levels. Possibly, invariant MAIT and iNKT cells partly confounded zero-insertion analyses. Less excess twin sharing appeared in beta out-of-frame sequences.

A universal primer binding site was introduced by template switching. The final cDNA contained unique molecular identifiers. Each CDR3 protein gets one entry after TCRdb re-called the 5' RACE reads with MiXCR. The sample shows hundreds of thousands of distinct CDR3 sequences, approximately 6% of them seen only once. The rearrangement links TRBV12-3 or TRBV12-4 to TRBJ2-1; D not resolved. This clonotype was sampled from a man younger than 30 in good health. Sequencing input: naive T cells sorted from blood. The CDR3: CASSFLRHVQFF. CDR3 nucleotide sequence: TGTGCCAGCAGTTTCTTGAGACACGTGCAGTTCTTC.